This T cell receptor beta chain appears in the sequencing data of a study of lymphopenia after photon versus proton radiotherapy. Study-wide points: After the lymphocyte nadir, photon-treated repertoires showed oligoclonal expansion, especially of CD8+ Temra cells.

Assay used: immunoSEQ multiplex PCR; TCRdb lists only in-frame clones, some missing. In the table there are some 41,000 clones, around 83% of which are singletons. V dropped 5 bases and J dropped 1 base, with 14 bases sitting between them. This CDR3 has 15 amino acids. Germline CDR1 and CDR2: SGHVS and FNYEAQ. A remark on this clone: Antigen unknown.

This clonotype was sampled from a woman in her 70s with pancreatic cancer. Some clones in this sample may be carry-over from other donors' samples. V and J are TRBV7-6 and TRBJ1-1; D possibly corresponds to TRBD1 (5 bases). The sample here was peripheral blood, taken from a patient treated with proton-based radiotherapy. CDR3 residues: CASSRGGFSNTEAFF. In nucleotides, the CDR3 is TGTGCCAGCAGCCGGGGCGGGTTCTCGAACACTGAAGCTTTCTTT.